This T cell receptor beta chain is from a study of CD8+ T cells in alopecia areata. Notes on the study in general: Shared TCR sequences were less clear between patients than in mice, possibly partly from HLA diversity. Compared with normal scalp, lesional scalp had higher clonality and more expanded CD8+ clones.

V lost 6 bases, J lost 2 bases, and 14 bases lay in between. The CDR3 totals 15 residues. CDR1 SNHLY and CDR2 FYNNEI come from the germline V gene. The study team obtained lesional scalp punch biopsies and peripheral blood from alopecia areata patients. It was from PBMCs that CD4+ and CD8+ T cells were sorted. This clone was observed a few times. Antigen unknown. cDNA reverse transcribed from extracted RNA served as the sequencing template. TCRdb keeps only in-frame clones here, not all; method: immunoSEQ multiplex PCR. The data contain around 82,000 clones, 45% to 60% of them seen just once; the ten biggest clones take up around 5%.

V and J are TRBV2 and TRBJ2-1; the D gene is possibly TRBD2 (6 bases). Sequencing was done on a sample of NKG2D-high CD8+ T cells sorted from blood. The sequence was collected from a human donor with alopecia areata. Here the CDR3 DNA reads TGTGCCAGCAGAACCAGCGGCGGGGCCTACAATGAGCAGTTCTTC. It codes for CASRTSGGAYNEQFF.